The rows below give T cell receptor beta chains drawn from one sample of a study of graft-versus-host responses after intestinal transplantation. Using immunoSEQ multiplex PCR, the repertoire was profiled, and TCRdb retains in-frame clones only, with some absent. The profile shows more than 15,000 clones, 60% to 85% of them singletons. Source: ileum tissue, taken approximately 480 days after intestinal transplant. The receptor set was obtained from a human patient who received an intestinal transplant, so some T cells may come from the graft donor. Both conserved end residues are part of each CDR3. D genes are given only for firm matches.

j_call d_call v_call cdr3_aa
TRBJ2-7 TRBD2 TRBV2 CASRMGLASYEQYF
TRBJ2-5 TRBD2 TRBV18 CASSPAGTRLQETQYF
TRBJ1-1 NA TRBV14 CASSQGGLPRLFEAFF
TRBJ2-7 NA TRBV5-6 CASSLGETGAYEQYF
TRBJ2-7 NA TRBV7-6 CASSWLTGEVQYF
TRBJ2-3 NA TRBV6-1 CASSAGTSGPDTQYF
TRBJ1-4 NA TRBV9 CASSARANEKLFF
TRBJ2-5 TRBD1 TRBV5-1 CASTPTGTGVLPETQYF
TRBJ2-5 NA TRBV6-5 CASSYSPTYTETQYF
TRBJ1-1 NA TRBV5-5 CASSLPGDGAFF
TRBJ2-7 NA TRBV6-1 CASHRVGAYEQYF
TRBJ2-1 NA TRBV9 CASSVGSNEQFF
TRBJ1-3 NA TRBV7-9 CASSQPGSSGNTIYF
TRBJ2-7 NA TRBV19 CASATEARASEQYF
TRBJ2-7 NA TRBV6-1 CASSGYTYEQYF
TRBJ2-2 NA TRBV6-5 CASSLLREAGELFF
TRBJ1-2 NA TRBV19 CASSPDTLRGYTF
TRBJ2-1 NA TRBV21-1 CASSSPRGTGSYNEQFF
TRBJ1-5 NA TRBV2 CASDDSNQPQHF
TRBJ1-2 NA TRBV9 CASSVERVNGYTF
TRBJ2-7 NA TRBV5-1 CASSRRQGELDEQYF
TRBJ1-1 NA TRBV27 CASSPGISTEAFF
TRBJ1-3 NA TRBV10-2 CASSANTRVSGNTIYF
TRBJ2-5 NA TRBV2 CASSTAEETQYF
TRBJ1-2 NA TRBV5-8 CASSLTPTYYGYTF
TRBJ1-4 NA TRBV7-8 CASSLALGRPWAEKLFF
TRBJ2-7 NA TRBV5-4 CASSLGASGSYEQYF
TRBJ1-1 NA TRBV7-3 CASSQDRLNTEAFF
TRBJ2-1 TRBD2 TRBV6-4 CASSVAGGSNEQFF
TRBJ2-7 NA TRBV7-9 CASSRDPGSGYEQYF
TRBJ2-3 NA TRBV4-1 CASSQDRFHTDTQYF
TRBJ1-1 NA TRBV5-6 CASILREPLNTEAFF
TRBJ2-4 NA TRBV18 CASEVCMSKNIQYF
TRBJ1-6 NA TRBV7-2 CASSLNSPLHF
TRBJ1-2 TRBD1 TRBV27 CASSLYGTDGYTF
TRBJ2-7 TRBD1 TRBV6-6 CASSYSKTGVNYEQYF
TRBJ2-2 NA TRBV15 CATSRDPTGRTGELFF
TRBJ1-1 TRBD1 TRBV4-1 CASSPTGGGTEAFF
TRBJ1-6 NA TRBV10-3 CASLGGPNSPLHF
TRBJ1-2 NA TRBV29-1 CSVEGVYGYTF
TRBJ1-2 NA TRBV5-6 CASSADSYGYTF
TRBJ2-3 NA TRBV2 CADTGATDTQYF
TRBJ1-1 NA TRBV7-9 CASSRYGQLNTEAFF
TRBJ2-7 NA TRBV19 CASSISGNSYEQYF
TRBJ2-2 NA TRBV5-1 CASSKGTNTGELFF
TRBJ2-5 TRBD1 TRBV5-1 CASSLDRSQETQYF
TRBJ1-3 NA TRBV12-5 CASGSSLSSGNTIYF
TRBJ2-2 TRBD2 TRBV7-3 CASSPSGGPTGELFF
TRBJ1-5 NA TRBV27 CASSLRSTGQPQHF
TRBJ2-5 NA TRBV6-5 CASSQEYQETQYF
TRBJ1-6 NA TRBV4-2 CASSYTTEGPGPSLHF
TRBJ1-5 NA TRBV6-6 CASTLLKEDNQPQHF
TRBJ1-1 TRBD1 TRBV12-5 CASGLGQGAGEAFF